The next 24 T cell receptor beta chains were all read from a single sample in a study of T cell changes during pregnancy in multiple sclerosis. Data came from immunoSEQ multiplex PCR; TCRdb stores just in-frame clones and leaves some out. The sample records 75,000 to 95,000 clones, less than 95% being singletons. Material: peripheral blood, obtained in the first trimester of pregnancy. The receptors here all came from a female donor in good health, enrolled as a control in a pregnancy study.

This chain connects TRBV4-3 to TRBJ1-2; no clear D. Germline CDR1 is LGHNA and CDR2 is YSLEER. Trimming took off 0 bases at V and 8 bases at J, with 16 bases between the two ends. This CDR3 has 15 residues. CDR3 in DNA: TGCGCCAGCAGCCAAGATTCGTCTGGGTGGGAGGGCTACACCTTC. Its translation: CASSQDSSGWEGYTF.

This clone was counted only a few times. This sequence joins TRBV27 and TRBJ2-7, with no clear D. This CDR3 has 13 residues. The germline V gene encodes CDR1 MNHEY and CDR2 SMNVEV (reference sequence). Trimming took 4 bases from V and 4 from J, leaving 11 bases between them. In nucleotides, the CDR3 is TGTGCCAGCAGTTCTGGGCAGATATACGAGCAGTACTTC. Translation gives CASSSGQIYEQYF.

The chain recombines TRBV28 with TRBJ2-5; weak D call: TRBD1 (5 bases). V lost 2 bases to trimming and J lost 3 bases, with 13 bases between them. The CDR3 is 15 amino acids. Germline V lookup: CDR1 MDHEN, CDR2 SYDVKM. CDR3 in DNA: TGTGCCAGCAGTTTACTACAGGTGGCGAAAGAGACCCAGTACTTC. Its translation: CASSLLQVAKETQYF. Combining the CDR3 with reference TRBV28 and TRBJ2-5 gives the whole variable domain DVKVTQSSRYLVKRTGEKVFLECVQDMDHENMFWYRQDPGLGLRLIYFSYDVKMKEKGDIPEGYSVSREKKERFSLILESASTNQTSMYLCASSLLQVAKETQYFGPGTRLLVL.

The CDR3 here is CASSLVSGGLNTEAFF. DNA for the CDR3: TGCGCCAGCAGCTTGGTGTCAGGGGGGCTGAACACTGAAGCTTTCTTT. The rearrangement joins TRBV5-1 to TRBJ1-1; TRBD1 agrees at 7 bases. Germline CDR1 is SGHRS and CDR2 is YFSETQ. V was clipped by 0 bases and J by 0 bases; unmatched bases: 5. This CDR3 region has 16 residues.

The chain combines TRBV29-1 with TRBJ2-1, with a tentative D call TRBD2 (5 bases). Trimming pared 6 bases from V and 9 bases from J, leaving 18 bases between. This CDR3 region has 13 residues. CDR1 is SQVTM, CDR2 ANQGSEA, per germline. In nucleotides, the CDR3 is TGCAGCGTCTCATGGGCTAGCTCATCTGAGCAGTTCTTC. It translates to CSVSWASSSEQFF.

The V and J genes are TRBV11-2 and TRBJ2-5; a weak D match, TRBD1 (5 bases). The V end lost 4 bases, the J end lost 3 bases, and 12 bases lay between the germline ends. Looked up from germline, CDR1 is SGHAT and CDR2 is FQNNGV. The CDR3 sequence is 14 residues long. The CDR3 region is CASSSGLVKETQYF. CDR3 in DNA: TGTGCCAGCAGCTCAGGGCTGGTTAAAGAGACCCAGTACTTC.

This clone was seen only once. The rearrangement links TRBV11-2 to TRBJ2-7, with 9 bases that match TRBD1. The V and J ends lost 5 bases and 9 bases, in that order; junction bases with no gene match: 11. This CDR3 comprises 14 residues. Per germline, CDR1 SGHAT and CDR2 FQNNGV. CDR3 DNA: TGTGCCAGCAGCACCCGACAGGGGGAGAAGGTGCAGTACTTC. This sequence encodes CASSTRQGEKVQYF.

The chain combines TRBV4-3 with TRBJ1-1; D is unclear. V was shortened by 4 bases and J by 4 bases, with 13 bases between the two germline ends. Looked up from germline, CDR1 is LGHNA and CDR2 is YSLEER. The CDR3 runs to 14 residues. The CDR3 coding sequence is TGCGCCAGCAGCCTGCGTCGTGAATTCACTGAAGCTTTCTTT. Translated, it gives CASSLRREFTEAFF.

The genes are TRBV29-1 and TRBJ1-2, with 8 bases matching TRBD1. The CDR3 is 14 residues long. With 7 bases clipped from V and 5 bases from J, the junction kept 12 bases outside the gene matches. The germline V gene encodes CDR1 SQVTM and CDR2 ANQGSEA. CDR3 protein: CSGGGTGGGYGYTF. DNA of the CDR3: TGCAGCGGGGGAGGGACAGGAGGAGGTTATGGCTACACCTTC. The variable domain in full, completed from reference TRBV29-1 and TRBJ1-2, reads SAVISQKPSRDICQRGTSLTIQCQVDSQVTMMFWYRQQPGQSLTLIATANQGSEATYESGFVIDKFPISRPNLTFSTLTVSNMSPEDSSIYLCSGGGTGGGYGYTFGSGTRLTVV.

This chain links TRBV28 with TRBJ2-1; the match to TRBD1 covers 9 bases. Losses at the gene ends were 6 bases for V and 7 bases for J; bases not matched to a gene: 10. There are 15 residues in the CDR3. CDR1 is MDHEN, CDR2 SYDVKM, per germline. CDR3 in DNA: TGTGCCAGCAGGCCCCGGGACAGGGCTGCGAATGAGCAGTTCTTC. This gives the protein CASRPRDRAANEQFF.

The chain employs TRBV4-3 and TRBJ2-7; TRBD1 matches 10 bases. J was trimmed by 6 bases and V by 0 bases; bases with no gene match: 8. Per the germline V gene, CDR1 is LGHNA and CDR2 is YSLEER. CDR3 length equals 16 residues. DNA of the CDR3: TGCGCCAGCAGCCAAGATCGGGGACAGGGGTTGGCCGAGCAGTACTTC. Protein product: CASSQDRGQGLAEQYF.

The chain recombines TRBV28 with TRBJ1-2, with D possibly TRBD1 on 5 matching bases. Germline V gene data show CDR1 as MDHEN and CDR2 as SYDVKM. This CDR3 region has 20 residues. The V end lost 5 bases, the J end lost 5 bases, and 33 bases lay between the germline ends. CDR3 residues: CASSLNDKGEAYTDYYGYTF. CDR3 bases: TGTGCCAGCAGTCTAAACGACAAAGGGGAGGCCTACACCGACTATTATGGCTACACCTTC.

The V gene is TRBV7-3, the J gene TRBJ2-3; 9 bases match TRBD1. V was pared by 4 bases and J by 2 bases, with 7 bases of the junction left unmatched. Per the germline V gene, CDR1 is SGHTA and CDR2 is FQGTGA. The CDR3 runs 16 residues. CDR3 in amino acids: CASSSWDRVNTDTQYF. CDR3 nucleotide sequence: TGTGCCAGCAGCTCATGGGACAGGGTAAACACAGATACGCAGTATTTT.

The gene calls are TRBV4-1 and TRBJ2-1, with TRBD1 identical over 10 bases. Germline CDR1 MGHRA, CDR2 YSYEKL. Unmatched junction bases numbered 10, after V lost 3 bases and J lost 8 bases. This CDR3 has 16 residues. CDR3 in amino acids: CASSHPGTGAVYEQFF. CDR3 nucleotide sequence: TGCGCCAGCAGCCACCCCGGGACAGGGGCCGTATATGAGCAGTTCTTC.

The chain has TRBV5-1 and TRBJ1-4, with 8 bases aligning to TRBD1. This CDR3 has 16 residues. CDR1 is SGHRS and CDR2 is YFSETQ in the germline V gene. The ends lost 0 bases at V and 7 bases at J; junction bases unmatched: 8. Here the CDR3 DNA reads TGCGCCAGCAGCTTGGGGTCAGGGGGCGCGAGTGAAAAACTGTTTTTT. Encoded protein: CASSLGSGGASEKLFF.

The rearrangement links TRBV5-8 to TRBJ2-3; unclear D gene. The germline V and J ends were trimmed by 4 bases and 4 bases, with 13 bases remaining between them. Germline-derived CDR1 and CDR2 are SGHTS and YDEGEE. This CDR3 region has 14 residues. CDR3: CASSPVPRPDTQYF. In nucleotides, the CDR3 is TGTGCCAGCAGCCCGGTCCCCCGCCCAGATACGCAGTATTTT.

CDR3 region: CASRVTVVETQYF. The DNA of the CDR3 is TGTGCCAGCAGAGTAACGGTCGTGGAGACCCAGTACTTC. The chain employs TRBV6-1 and TRBJ2-5, with D unclear. The CDR3 consists of 13 residues. Germline CDR1 reads MNHNS; CDR2 reads SASEGT. Trimming cost V 6 bases and J 5 bases, with 13 bases left between them.

This chain links TRBV7-8 with TRBJ1-1; 8 bases agree with TRBD1. J lost 3 bases, V lost 4 bases, and 13 bases had no gene match. The CDR3 sequence is 17 residues long. Per germline, CDR1 SGHVS and CDR2 FQNEAQ. The CDR3, as DNA: TGTGCCAGCAGCTACCGACAGGGGCCTTATCTGGACACTGAAGCTTTCTTT. Encoded protein: CASSYRQGPYLDTEAFF.

The genes are TRBV28 and TRBJ2-3; D gene ambiguous. The CDR3 spans 14 residues. Germline lookup yields CDR1 MDHEN and CDR2 SYDVKM. V shed 3 bases and J shed 2 bases, with 9 bases lying between them. CDR3 bases: TGTGCCAGCAGTTTCCCTTGGCCCACAGATACGCAGTATTTT. Amino acid sequence: CASSFPWPTDTQYF. The full variable domain, in which reference TRBV28 and TRBJ2-3 provide the parts outside the CDR3, is DVKVTQSSRYLVKRTGEKVFLECVQDMDHENMFWYRQDPGLGLRLIYFSYDVKMKEKGDIPEGYSVSREKKERFSLILESASTNQTSMYLCASSFPWPTDTQYFGPGTRLTVL.

This sequence joins TRBV9 and TRBJ2-2, with 8 bases identical to TRBD2. CDR3 size: 15 residues. Trimming at V came to 0 bases and at J to 8 bases, leaving 6 bases not matched to a gene. Germline V lookup: CDR1 SGDLS, CDR2 YYNGEE. The CDR3 region is CASSVGGTSSGELFF. The CDR3 DNA reads as TGTGCCAGCAGCGTAGGGGGGACTAGTTCAGGGGAGCTGTTTTTT.

This sequence joins TRBV4-1 and TRBJ2-7; maybe TRBD1 (6 bases). CDR3 length: 13 residues. V was trimmed by 1 base and J by 5 bases, leaving 9 bases between them. Per the germline V gene, CDR1 is MGHRA and CDR2 is YSYEKL. Here the CDR3 reads CASSQGGRNEQYF. CDR3 DNA: TGCGCCAGCAGCCAAGGGGGGCGCAACGAGCAGTACTTC.

The rearrangement uses TRBV7-8 and TRBJ2-7; 10 bases align to TRBD2. The CDR3 is made up of 17 amino acids. Per the germline V gene, CDR1 is SGHVS and CDR2 is FQNEAQ. Trimming cost V 5 bases and J 7 bases; bases outside gene matches: 17. CDR3 amino acids: CASSDPPSGGLPREQYF. CDR3 nucleotide sequence: TGTGCCAGCAGCGACCCCCCTAGCGGGGGACTACCGAGAGAGCAGTACTTC.

The genes are TRBV5-4 and TRBJ2-5; 7 positions agree with TRBD2. Per germline, CDR1 SGHNT and CDR2 YYREEE (reference sequence). The CDR3 covers 13 residues. The junction had 5 bases not matched to a gene; V was cut back by 4 bases and J by 5 bases. This CDR3 is CASSRGLGETQYF. Written as DNA, the CDR3 is TGTGCCAGCAGCCGAGGACTAGGCGAGACCCAGTACTTC.

V and J are TRBV30 and TRBJ2-4; D possibly corresponds to TRBD2 (6 bases). The CDR3 totals 13 residues. CDR1 is GTSNPN and CDR2 is SVGIG in the germline V gene (reference sequence). The V end was cut by 5 bases, the J end by 0 bases, with 8 bases between. CDR3 loop: CAWGGLAKNIQYF. CDR3 nucleotide sequence: TGTGCCTGGGGGGGGTTAGCCAAAAACATTCAGTACTTC.